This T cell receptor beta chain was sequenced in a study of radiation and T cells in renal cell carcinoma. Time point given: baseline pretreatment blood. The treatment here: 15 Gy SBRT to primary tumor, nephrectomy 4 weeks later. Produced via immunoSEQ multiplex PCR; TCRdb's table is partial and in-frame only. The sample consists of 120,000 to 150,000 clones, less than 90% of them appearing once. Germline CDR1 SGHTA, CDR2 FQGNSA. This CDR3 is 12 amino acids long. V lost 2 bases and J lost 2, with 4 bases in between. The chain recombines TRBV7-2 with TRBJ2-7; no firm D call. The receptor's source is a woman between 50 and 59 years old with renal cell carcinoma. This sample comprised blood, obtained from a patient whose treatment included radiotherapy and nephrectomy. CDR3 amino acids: CASSLQAYEQYF. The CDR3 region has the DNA TGTGCCAGCAGCTTACAGGCCTACGAGCAGTACTTC.